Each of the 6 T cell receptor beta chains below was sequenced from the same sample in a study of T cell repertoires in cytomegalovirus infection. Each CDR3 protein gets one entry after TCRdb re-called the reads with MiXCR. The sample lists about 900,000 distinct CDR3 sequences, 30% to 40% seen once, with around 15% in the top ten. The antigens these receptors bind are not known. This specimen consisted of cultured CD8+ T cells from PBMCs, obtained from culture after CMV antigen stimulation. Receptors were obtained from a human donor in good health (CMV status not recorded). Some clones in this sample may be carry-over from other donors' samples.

CDR3 in amino acids: CASSSYRVPGNTIYF. DNA for the CDR3: TGTGCCAGCAGTTCATACAGGGTTCCTGGAAACACCATATATTTT. This rearrangement joins TRBV27 to TRBJ1-3; TRBD1 might be the D (6 bases). V shed 4 bases and J shed 2 bases, with 12 bases lying between them. CDR1 MNHEY and CDR2 SMNVEV come from the germline V gene (reference sequence). The CDR3 covers 15 residues.

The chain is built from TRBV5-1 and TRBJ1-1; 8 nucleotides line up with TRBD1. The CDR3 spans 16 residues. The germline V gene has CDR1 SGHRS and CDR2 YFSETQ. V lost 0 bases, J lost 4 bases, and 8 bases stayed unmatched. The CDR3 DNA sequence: TGCGCCAGCAGCTTGGAGGGGCAGGGGGCTGGCACTGAAGCTTTCTTT. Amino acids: CASSLEGQGAGTEAFF.

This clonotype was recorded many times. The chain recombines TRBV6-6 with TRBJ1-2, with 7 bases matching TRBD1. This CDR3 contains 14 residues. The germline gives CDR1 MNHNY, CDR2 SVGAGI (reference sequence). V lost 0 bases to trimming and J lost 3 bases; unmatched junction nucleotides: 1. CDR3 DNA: TGTGCCAGCAGTTACTCAGGGGGCGACTATGGCTACACCTTC. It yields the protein CASSYSGGDYGYTF.

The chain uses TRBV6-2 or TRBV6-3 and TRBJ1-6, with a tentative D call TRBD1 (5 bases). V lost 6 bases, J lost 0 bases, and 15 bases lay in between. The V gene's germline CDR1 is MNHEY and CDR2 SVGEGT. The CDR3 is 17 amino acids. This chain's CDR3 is CASSSDLDSSYNSPLHF. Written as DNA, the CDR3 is TGTGCCAGCAGCTCCGATCTAGACAGCTCCTATAATTCACCCCTCCACTTT.

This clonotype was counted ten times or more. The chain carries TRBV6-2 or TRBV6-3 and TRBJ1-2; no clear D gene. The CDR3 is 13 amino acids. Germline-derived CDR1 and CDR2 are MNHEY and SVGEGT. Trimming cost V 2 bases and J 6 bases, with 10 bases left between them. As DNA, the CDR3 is TGTGCCAGCAGTTACACCATTCGGGATGGCTACACCTTC. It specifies CASSYTIRDGYTF.

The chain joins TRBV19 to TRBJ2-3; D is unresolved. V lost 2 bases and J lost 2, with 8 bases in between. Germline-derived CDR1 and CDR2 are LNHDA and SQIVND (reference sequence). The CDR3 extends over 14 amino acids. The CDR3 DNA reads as TGTGCCAGTAGTATATTCGAATTCACAGATACGCAGTATTTT. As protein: CASSIFEFTDTQYF.